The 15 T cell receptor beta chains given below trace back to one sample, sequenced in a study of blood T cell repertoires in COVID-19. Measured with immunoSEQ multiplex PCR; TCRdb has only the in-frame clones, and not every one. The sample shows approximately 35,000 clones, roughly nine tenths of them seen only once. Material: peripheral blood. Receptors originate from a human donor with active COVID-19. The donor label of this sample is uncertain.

CDR3 protein: CSARDAGTQYF. The CDR3 DNA sequence: TGCAGTGCTAGAGATGCGGGGACCCAGTACTTC. This chain uses TRBV20-1 with TRBJ2-5, with a possible D match to TRBD2 (5 bases). This CDR3 region has 11 residues. The V end was cut by 0 bases, the J end by 7 bases, with 6 bases between. Germline V gives CDR1 DFQATT, CDR2 SNEGSKA (reference sequence).

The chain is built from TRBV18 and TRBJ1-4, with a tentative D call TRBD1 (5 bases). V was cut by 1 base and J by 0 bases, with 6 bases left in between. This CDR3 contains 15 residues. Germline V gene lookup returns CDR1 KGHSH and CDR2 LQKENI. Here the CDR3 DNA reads TGTGCCAGCTCACCACGGGGGGCAACTAATGAAAAACTGTTTTTT. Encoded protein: CASSPRGATNEKLFF. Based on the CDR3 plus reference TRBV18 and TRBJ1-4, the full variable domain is NAGVMQNPRHLVRRRGQEARLRCSPMKGHSHVYWYRQLPEEGLKFMVYLQKENIIDESGMPKERFSAEFPKEGPSILRIQQVVRGDSAAYFCASSPRGATNEKLFFGSGTQLSVL.

The CDR3 DNA follows: TGTGCCAGCAGCGTAGAGCGAAGGTTTAGACAGGTTCTTTGCCACGAGCAGTACTTC. Translation: CASSVERRFRQVLCHEQYF. The chain carries TRBV9 and TRBJ2-7; D is possibly TRBD1 (6 bases). The germline V gene encodes CDR1 SGDLS and CDR2 YYNGEE. Trimming removed 0 bases at V and 5 bases at J, with 27 bases between. The CDR3 extends over 19 amino acids.

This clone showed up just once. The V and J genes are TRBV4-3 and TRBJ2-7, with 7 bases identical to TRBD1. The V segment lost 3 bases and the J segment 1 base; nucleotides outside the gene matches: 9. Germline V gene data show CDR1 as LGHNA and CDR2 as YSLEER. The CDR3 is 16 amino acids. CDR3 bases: TGCGCCAGCAGCCAGGAGCCAGGGGGACCATCCTACGAGCAGTACTTC. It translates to CASSQEPGGPSYEQYF.

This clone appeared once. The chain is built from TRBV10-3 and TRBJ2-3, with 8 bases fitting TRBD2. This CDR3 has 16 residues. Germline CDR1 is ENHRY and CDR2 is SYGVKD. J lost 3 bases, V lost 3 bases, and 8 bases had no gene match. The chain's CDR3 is CAISDTGGLRTDTQYF. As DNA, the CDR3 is TGTGCCATCAGTGATACGGGAGGGCTTAGAACAGATACGCAGTATTTT.

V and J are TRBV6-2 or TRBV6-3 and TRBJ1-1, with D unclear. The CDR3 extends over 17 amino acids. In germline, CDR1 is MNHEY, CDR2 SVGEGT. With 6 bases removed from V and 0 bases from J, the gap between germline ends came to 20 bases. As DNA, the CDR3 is TGTGCCAGCAGCCAAACTTCCAGGTCCCCCATGAACACTGAAGCTTTCTTT. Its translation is CASSQTSRSPMNTEAFF.

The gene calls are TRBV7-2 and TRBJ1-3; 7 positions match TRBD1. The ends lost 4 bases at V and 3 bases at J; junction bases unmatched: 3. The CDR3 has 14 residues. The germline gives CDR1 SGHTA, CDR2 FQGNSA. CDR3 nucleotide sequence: TGTGCCAGCAGCTCCGGGACAGTTGGAAACACCATATATTTT. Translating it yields CASSSGTVGNTIYF.

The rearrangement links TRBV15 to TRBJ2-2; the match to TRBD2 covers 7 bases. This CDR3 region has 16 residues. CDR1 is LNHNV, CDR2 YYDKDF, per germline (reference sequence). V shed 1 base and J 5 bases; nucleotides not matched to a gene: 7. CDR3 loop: CATSRGERGGTGELFF. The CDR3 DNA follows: TGTGCCACCAGCAGAGGAGAGCGGGGAGGGACCGGGGAGCTGTTTTTT.

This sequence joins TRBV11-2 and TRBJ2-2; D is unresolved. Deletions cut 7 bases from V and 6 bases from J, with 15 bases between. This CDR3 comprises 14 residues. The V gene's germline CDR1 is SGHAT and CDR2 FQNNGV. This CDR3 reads CASTKLGSAGELFF. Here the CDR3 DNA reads TGTGCCAGCACCAAGCTAGGATCCGCCGGGGAGCTGTTTTTT.

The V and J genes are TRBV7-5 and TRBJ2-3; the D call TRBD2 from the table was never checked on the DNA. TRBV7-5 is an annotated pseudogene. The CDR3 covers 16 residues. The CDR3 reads CVRSVGLAGLTDTQYF. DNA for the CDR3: TGTGTCAGAAGCGTTGGACTAGCGGGACTCACAGATACGCAGTATTTT.

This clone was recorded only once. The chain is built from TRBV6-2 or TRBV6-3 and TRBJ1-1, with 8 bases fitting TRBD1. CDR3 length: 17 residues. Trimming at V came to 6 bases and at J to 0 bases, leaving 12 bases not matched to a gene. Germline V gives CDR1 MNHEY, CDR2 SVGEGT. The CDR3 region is CASSLLGTGLMNTEAFF. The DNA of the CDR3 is TGTGCCAGCAGCCTCCTAGGGACAGGCCTTATGAACACTGAAGCTTTCTTT.

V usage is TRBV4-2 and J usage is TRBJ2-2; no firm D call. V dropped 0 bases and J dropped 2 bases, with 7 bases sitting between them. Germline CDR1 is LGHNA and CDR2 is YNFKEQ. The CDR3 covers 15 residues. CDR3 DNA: TGTGCCAGCAGCCAAGAGGCAGTCAACACCGGGGAGCTGTTTTTT. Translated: CASSQEAVNTGELFF.

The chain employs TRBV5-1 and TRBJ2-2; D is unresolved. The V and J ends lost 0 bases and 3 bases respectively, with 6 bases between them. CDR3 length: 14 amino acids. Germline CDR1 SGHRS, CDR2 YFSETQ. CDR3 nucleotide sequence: TGCGCCAGCAGCTTGGGAGAACACACCGGGGAGCTGTTTTTT. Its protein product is CASSLGEHTGELFF.

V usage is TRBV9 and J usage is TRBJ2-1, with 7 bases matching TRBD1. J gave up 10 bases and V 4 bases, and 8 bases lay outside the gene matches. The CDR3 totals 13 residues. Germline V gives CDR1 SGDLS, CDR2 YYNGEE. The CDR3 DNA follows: TGTGCCAGCAGCACCTGGACAGGCGGGGAGCAGTTCTTC. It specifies CASSTWTGGEQFF.

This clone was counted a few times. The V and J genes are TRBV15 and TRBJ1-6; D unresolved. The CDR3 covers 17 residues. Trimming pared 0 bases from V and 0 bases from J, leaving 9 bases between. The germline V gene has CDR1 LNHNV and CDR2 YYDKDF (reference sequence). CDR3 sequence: CATSRDPSSSYNSPLHF. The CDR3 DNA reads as TGTGCCACCAGCAGAGATCCGAGTAGCTCCTATAATTCACCCCTCCACTTT.